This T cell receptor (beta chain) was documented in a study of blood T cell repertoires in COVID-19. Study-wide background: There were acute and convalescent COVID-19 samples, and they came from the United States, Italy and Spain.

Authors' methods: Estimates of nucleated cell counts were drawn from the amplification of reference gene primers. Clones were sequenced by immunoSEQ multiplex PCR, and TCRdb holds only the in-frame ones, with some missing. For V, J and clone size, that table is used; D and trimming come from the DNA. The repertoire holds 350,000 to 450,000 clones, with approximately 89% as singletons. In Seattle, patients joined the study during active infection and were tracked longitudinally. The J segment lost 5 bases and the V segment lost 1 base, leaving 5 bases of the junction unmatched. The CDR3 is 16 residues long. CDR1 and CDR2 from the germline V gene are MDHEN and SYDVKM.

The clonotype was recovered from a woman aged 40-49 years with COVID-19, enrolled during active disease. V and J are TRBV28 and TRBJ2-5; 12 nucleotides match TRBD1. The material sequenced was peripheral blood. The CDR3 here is CASSLSGTGGRETQYF. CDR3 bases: TGTGCCAGCAGTTTATCTGGGACAGGGGGCCGGGAGACCCAGTACTTC.